The clone carrying this T cell receptor (beta chain) was counted at least ten times. Antigen specificity is unknown. The data stem from a study of identical twins. Study outcomes and limitations: Among beta out-of-frame sequences, excess sharing between twins appeared weaker. Fewer insertions characterized abundant cord blood beta clonotypes, whereas memory repertoires showed none. Not following the same donors, the study drew its conclusions from cross-sectional statistical analysis.

TCRdb re-derived calls from the 5' RACE reads in MiXCR, one entry per CDR3 protein. The table lists some 270,000 distinct CDR3 sequences, approximately 8.3% of them singletons. The CDR3 is 16 residues long. Germline V gene lookup returns CDR1 SEHNR and CDR2 FQNEAQ (reference sequence). V lost 1 base and J lost 13, with 20 bases in between. All of the donors were Caucasians in good health. This sample was also put to use in a study of yellow fever vaccine responses in identical twins.

The sequence derives from a woman aged 18-29 years in good health. This chain uses TRBV7-9 with TRBJ1-6; a possible D gene is TRBD1 (5 bases). The material sequenced was CD8+ T cells sorted from blood. This CDR3 reads CASSLGYGAGYVPLHF. CDR3 bases: TGTGCCAGCAGCTTAGGGTATGGGGCCGGCTATGTTCCCCTCCACTTT.